The clone carrying this T cell receptor (beta chain) was counted a few times. The CDR3 loop spans 15 amino acids. Per the germline V gene, CDR1 is SNHLY and CDR2 is FYNNEI. Between the trimmed V and J ends, which lost 7 bases and 0 bases, there was a span of 12 bases. Seattle researchers signed up patients amid active infection and tracked them longitudinally. The data derive from a study of blood T cell repertoires in COVID-19. The wider study: The samples span acute and convalescent COVID-19 from the United States, Italy and Spain. T cells, B-cell-depleted T cells, or PBMCs supplied cDNA or gDNA.

The assay was immunoSEQ multiplex PCR, and TCRdb's table has in-frame clones only and misses some. Of some 290,000 clones in the sample, roughly 91% were seen once. The chain recombines TRBV2 with TRBJ1-4; D not certain. Material for sequencing was peripheral blood. The clonotype originates from a woman aged 25 to 39 with COVID-19, enrolled during active disease. The CDR3 DNA is TGTGCCAGCAAAATGGGCTCTGCAACTAATGAAAAACTGTTTTTT. Translating gives CASKMGSATNEKLFF.